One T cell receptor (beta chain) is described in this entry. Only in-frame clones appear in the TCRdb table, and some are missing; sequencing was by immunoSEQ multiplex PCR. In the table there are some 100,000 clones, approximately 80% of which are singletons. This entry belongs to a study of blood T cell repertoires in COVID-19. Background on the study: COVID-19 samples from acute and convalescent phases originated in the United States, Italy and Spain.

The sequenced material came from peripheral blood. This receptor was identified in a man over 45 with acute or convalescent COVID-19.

The CDR3 DNA is TGTGCCACCCGTCGAGGGTCTAACTATGGCTACACCTTC. The encoded protein is CATRRGSNYGYTF. The V and J genes are TRBV3-1 (or the pseudogene TRBV3-2) and TRBJ1-2; D ambiguous. With 10 bases removed from V and 0 bases from J, the gap between germline ends came to 12 bases. The CDR3 consists of 13 residues. Germline lookup yields CDR1 LGHDT and CDR2 YNNKEL (reference sequence).